The text below deals with one T cell receptor (beta chain). The antigen remains unidentified. Trimming shortened V by 0 bases and J by 3 bases, and 15 bases separated the two germline ends. Germline CDR1 and CDR2: SGHRS and YFSETQ. The CDR3 is made up of 17 amino acids. The genomic DNA of each subset was split evenly across several immunoSEQ plates. Assay used: immunoSEQ multiplex PCR; TCRdb lists only in-frame clones, some missing. Of some 1.1 million clones in the sample, 60% to 80% were seen once. This entry is derived from a study of shared clonotypes between healthy human individuals. Study-level results: Read depth was anticipated to influence clonotype sharing among donors. Approximately 5.1% was the fraction of naive CD4 clonotypes found shared across four donors.

The gene calls are TRBV5-1 and TRBJ2-2; D gene unclear. The sample was memory CD4+ T cells from PBMCs. Indicated subset: CD45RA-negative fraction. The clonotype was recovered from a man aged 18-30 years in good health. Some clones in this sample may be carry-over from other donors' samples. The CDR3 loop is CASSLGWQALDTGELFF. In DNA, the CDR3 is TGCGCCAGCAGCTTGGGCTGGCAGGCCTTGGACACCGGGGAGCTGTTTTTT.